This entry is about one T cell receptor (beta chain). What this receptor recognizes is not known. No base quality information exists; no much larger clone differs at one position. The data belong to a study of blood T cell repertoires in COVID-19 (dated by TCRdb to the early 2020s). About the investigation overall: Samples from collaborators originated in the United States, Italy and Spain and spanned both the acute and convalescent phases of COVID-19. The prospective study material was composed of cDNA or gDNA derived from T cells, B-cell-depleted T cells, or PBMCs. The dataset comprised deeply sampled blood TCRbeta repertoires from subjects exposed to, actively infected with, or recovered from COVID-19. The repertoires were released in a freely available public database intended as a resource for research on the immune response to SARS-CoV-2. Samples came from the ongoing ImmuneRACE study (first 160 participants) plus 1,254 subjects from 6 global collaborators. Nearly every sample came with metadata listing a de-identified subject ID, COVID-19 status, age in years and sex. Where HLA class I and class II types were available, the types were taken from metadata supplied by the sample provider, not from assay-based typing. Study-level results and caveats: The quantity of clinical and demographic metadata differed by source and by participant and was supplied without curation.

The immunoSEQ Assay, a bias-controlled multiplex PCR, was used to amplify TCRbeta CDR3 regions from genomic DNA. On the study's bioinformatics: The number of nucleated cells in each sample was estimated from the amplification of reference gene primers within the assay. To quantify the absolute abundance of each unique TCRbeta CDR3 rearrangement, sequence reads were collapsed and filtered. For each sample, productive Simpson clonality was calculated by taking the square root of Simpson's diversity index across productive rearrangements. The source is immuneACCESS, and TCRdb retained only in-frame sequences with V and J called. Part of the clones is not carried over; for the studies checked, unresolved V genes explain less than half of this, and the remainder is unexplained. V and J calls and clone size are copied from that table; D and trimming were computed from the DNA. Within this sample are approximately 330,000 clones, with roughly 87% of them counted one time only. The leading ten clones occupy approximately 9.4% of the sample.

In Seattle, one collaborating source enrolled patients while the infection was active and tracked those patients longitudinally over the course of disease. Whole blood was collected in K2EDTA tubes by collaborating institutions according to the institutions' own protocols. For TCRbeta analysis, collaborators shipped samples as frozen whole blood, isolated PBMCs, or DNA extracted from either of those sample types. The TCR comes from a man aged 30 to 39 with COVID-19, enrolled during active disease. The material sequenced was peripheral blood.

The DNA reads TGCGCCAGCAGCTTGGCACAGGGGGCTACTGAAGCTTTCTTT. This sequence encodes CASSLAQGATEAFF. Recombination joined TRBV5-1 with TRBJ1-1; 9 bases in the junction line up with TRBD1. From cysteine to phenylalanine, the CDR3 is 14 amino acids long. Here the CDR3 DNA is all that survives: 42 bases in frame from base 1. Taken from the germline V gene, the CDR1 and CDR2 loops are SGHRS and YFSETQ. Trimming leaves V shorter by 0 bases and J shorter by 5 bases, with the junction holding 2 bases beyond the gene matches.